This TCR beta chain was identified during a study of cytomegalovirus exposure and HLA in healthy donors. Across the whole study: The approximately 130 validation repertoires matched the roughly 700 first-cohort repertoires in platform, a later analysis reported.

Donors were drawn from the roughly 120-subject validation cohort, separate from the roughly 610-subject first cohort. Overall study results and limits: Reports showed the classifier diagnosing cytomegalovirus status with high specificity and sensitivity. In a later analysis, first-cohort TCR clusters were found to tend to co-occur in the roughly 120 validation repertoires.

A remark on this clone: The antigen remains unidentified.

Clones were read by immunoSEQ multiplex PCR, and TCRdb kept only the in-frame ones, dropping some. The sample has under 200,000 clones, about 89% seen once; the top ten hold around 3%. This CDR3 contains 16 residues. CDR1 MNHEY and CDR2 SMNVEV come from the germline V gene (reference sequence). J gave up 4 bases and V 0 bases, and 5 bases lay outside the gene matches. The clonotype comes from a woman under 30 in good health and CMV-seropositive. Sequenced material: PBMCs. The chain is built from TRBV27 and TRBJ2-1, with 8 bases aligning to TRBD2. CDR3 coding DNA: TGTGCCAGCAGTTTATCTGTTACTAGCGGATACAATGAGCAGTTCTTC. It encodes CASSLSVTSGYNEQFF.